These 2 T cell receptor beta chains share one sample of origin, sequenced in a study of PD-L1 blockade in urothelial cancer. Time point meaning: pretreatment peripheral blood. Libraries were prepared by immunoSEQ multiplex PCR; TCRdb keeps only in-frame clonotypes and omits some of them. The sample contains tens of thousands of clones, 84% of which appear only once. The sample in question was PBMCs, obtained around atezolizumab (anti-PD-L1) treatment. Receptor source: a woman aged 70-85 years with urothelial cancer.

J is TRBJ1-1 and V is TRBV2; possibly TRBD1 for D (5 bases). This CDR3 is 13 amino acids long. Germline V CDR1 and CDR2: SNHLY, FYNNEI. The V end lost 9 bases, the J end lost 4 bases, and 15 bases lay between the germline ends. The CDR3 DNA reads TGTGCCAGTACACGGGGGGAGATCACTGAAGCTTTCTTT. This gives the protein CASTRGEITEAFF.

CDR3 loop: CASSYSGGSGNTIYF. Written as DNA, the CDR3 is TGTGCCAGCAGTTACTCGGGGGGCTCTGGAAACACCATATATTTT. The chain recombines TRBV6-6 with TRBJ1-3; D perhaps matches TRBD1 (5 bases). Germline loops: CDR1 MNHNY, CDR2 SVGAGI (reference sequence). This CDR3 has 15 residues. V was trimmed by 0 bases and J by 0 bases, leaving 6 bases between them.